These 15 T cell receptor beta chains share one sample of origin, sequenced in a study of cytomegalovirus exposure and HLA in healthy donors. The study ran its PCR with 60 Vbeta and 13 Jbeta primers. Some clones are missing from TCRdb's copy, which holds only in-frame ones; the method was immunoSEQ multiplex PCR. This listing includes about 200,000 clones. Sequencing input: PBMCs. The receptor source for this set is a girl aged 2 to 9 in good health and CMV-seropositive.

The chain combines TRBV5-4 with TRBJ2-1; 16 bases map to TRBD2. With 4 bases clipped from V and 5 bases from J, the junction kept 3 bases outside the gene matches. Germline CDR1 is SGHNT and CDR2 is YYREEE (reference sequence). The CDR3 spans 16 residues. The CDR3 spells CASSPGTSGRDNEQFF. The CDR3 DNA is TGTGCCAGCAGCCCGGGGACTAGCGGGAGGGACAATGAGCAGTTCTTC.

The chain's CDR3 is CSWEGGTEAFF. The CDR3 DNA reads as TGCAGTTGGGAGGGGGGGACTGAAGCTTTCTTT. This chain joins TRBV20-1 and TRBJ1-1; weak D call: TRBD1 (6 bases). In germline, CDR1 is DFQATT, CDR2 SNEGSKA (reference sequence). The length of the CDR3 is 11 residues. Deletions cut 8 bases from V and 5 bases from J, with 12 bases between.

V gene TRBV6-5 combines with J gene TRBJ1-5, with D perhaps matching TRBD1 (6 bases). V dropped 6 bases and J dropped 4 bases, with 16 bases sitting between them. This CDR3 comprises 15 residues. Germline V lookup: CDR1 MNHEY, CDR2 SVGAGI. Here the CDR3 DNA reads TGTGCCAGCAGGCCACAGGGTTACCCTAATCAGCCCCAGCATTTT. It yields the protein CASRPQGYPNQPQHF.

On this clone: The same CDR3 arises from other DNA sequences in this sample as well. The chain recombines TRBV7-9 with TRBJ1-4, with 9 bases identical to TRBD1. V shed 4 bases and J 8 bases; nucleotides not matched to a gene: 5. Germline V gives CDR1 SEHNR, CDR2 FQNEAQ (reference sequence). The CDR3 totals 14 residues. In DNA form, the CDR3 reads TGTGCCAGCAGCTCAACAGGGGGCGACGAAAAACTGTTTTTT. Translating gives CASSSTGGDEKLFF.

The chain uses TRBV27 and TRBJ1-2, with TRBD1 matching 8 bases. With 6 bases clipped from V and 6 bases from J, the junction kept 9 bases outside the gene matches. The CDR3 consists of 14 residues. CDR1 MNHEY and CDR2 SMNVEV come from the germline V gene (reference sequence). The CDR3 nucleotides are TGTGCCAGCAGCATACAGGGGGGCAGGGATGGCTACACCTTC. Its protein is CASSIQGGRDGYTF.

This chain's CDR3 is CSVSGQGALNIQYF. CDR3 coding DNA: TGCAGCGTCTCGGGGCAGGGGGCTCTAAACATTCAGTACTTC. The chain links TRBV29-1 to TRBJ2-4, with 8 bases fitting TRBD1. Germline assignment: CDR1 SQVTM and CDR2 ANQGSEA. This CDR3 is 14 amino acids long. Unmatched junction bases numbered 10, after V lost 6 bases and J lost 6 bases.

The chain is built from TRBV10-3 and TRBJ2-1, with 11 positions matching TRBD1. The CDR3 is 16 amino acids. From germline, CDR1 is ENHRY and CDR2 SYGVKD. The junction had 11 bases not matched to a gene; V was cut back by 4 bases and J by 9 bases. The CDR3 region has the DNA TGTGCCATCAGTGGCCAGGACAGGGGGCGCGGAGCTGAGCAGTTCTTC. Translated, it gives CAISGQDRGRGAEQFF.

The rearrangement uses TRBV28 and TRBJ2-5, with TRBD2 as a possible D gene (6 bases). In germline, CDR1 is MDHEN, CDR2 SYDVKM. CDR3 length: 13 amino acids. Trimming removed 3 bases at V and 3 bases at J, with 8 bases between. The CDR3 region is CASSLGGKETQYF. Written as DNA, the CDR3 is TGTGCCAGCAGTTTGGGCGGGAAAGAGACCCAGTACTTC.

CDR3 sequence: CASSLTGGYNEQFF. The CDR3 bases are TGCGCCAGCAGCTTGACAGGGGGATACAATGAGCAGTTCTTC. The V and J genes are TRBV5-1 and TRBJ2-1; 8 bases match TRBD1. The length of the CDR3 is 14 residues. V lost 1 base to trimming and J lost 4 bases; unmatched junction nucleotides: 1. Germline CDR1 reads SGHRS; CDR2 reads YFSETQ.

The V and J genes are TRBV19 and TRBJ1-5; no reliable D call. Germline lookup yields CDR1 LNHDA and CDR2 SQIVND (reference sequence). V lost 5 bases and J lost 0, with 20 bases in between. The CDR3 consists of 18 residues. The CDR3, as DNA: TGTGCCAGTAGTCGGACGGCGACGGGGATAGCTAGCAATCAGCCCCAGCATTTT. Translating gives CASSRTATGIASNQPQHF. Complete variable domain (other parts from reference TRBV19 and TRBJ1-5): DGGITQSPKYLFRKEGQNVTLSCEQNLNHDAMYWYRQDPGQGLRLIYYSQIVNDFQKGDIAEGYSVSREKKESFPLTVTSAQKNPTAFYLCASSRTATGIASNQPQHFGDGTRLSIL.

The chain combines TRBV5-1 with TRBJ2-1, with 10 bases matching TRBD2. V was pared by 3 bases and J by 6 bases, with 3 bases of the junction left unmatched. The CDR3 runs 14 residues. Germline CDR1 reads SGHRS; CDR2 reads YFSETQ. CDR3 sequence (DNA): TGCGCCAGCAGCTCTTTAGCGGGAGGCAATGAGCAGTTCTTC. Translation: CASSSLAGGNEQFF.

The V and J genes are TRBV27 and TRBJ1-1, with D perhaps TRBD1 (5 bases). Germline loops: CDR1 MNHEY, CDR2 SMNVEV (reference sequence). The CDR3 length is 16 residues. V lost 2 bases, J lost 5 bases, and 18 bases lay in between. In DNA, the CDR3 is TGTGCCAGCAGTTTAGAAAGGGGACGGGGGTGGACTGAAGCTTTCTTT. Residues: CASSLERGRGWTEAFF.

The chain couples TRBV7-2 to TRBJ2-7; 12 bases fit TRBD2. Germline CDR1 SGHTA, CDR2 FQGNSA. V shed 5 bases and J 0 bases; nucleotides not matched to a gene: 5. The CDR3 totals 16 residues. The CDR3 region is CASSPSGRAFSYEQYF. In nucleotides, the CDR3 is TGTGCCAGCAGCCCTAGCGGGAGGGCATTCTCCTACGAGCAGTACTTC.

As DNA, the CDR3 is TGTGCCACCAGCAGGAAAACCGGGACTAGCGGGATCACAGATACGCAGTATTTT. Its protein is CATSRKTGTSGITDTQYF. This rearrangement joins TRBV15 to TRBJ2-3; TRBD2 agrees at 13 bases. J lost 2 bases, V lost 3 bases, and 8 bases had no gene match. The CDR3 covers 18 residues. Looked up from germline, CDR1 is LNHNV and CDR2 is YYDKDF (reference sequence).

The chain couples TRBV15 to TRBJ2-7; TRBD1 matches 8 bases. J lost 4 bases, V lost 0 bases, and 5 bases had no gene match. In germline, CDR1 is LNHNV, CDR2 YYDKDF (reference sequence). The CDR3 length is 15 residues. As DNA, the CDR3 is TGTGCCACCAGCAGAGACCGGGACAGGATTTACGAGCAGTACTTC. It specifies CATSRDRDRIYEQYF.